The 5 T cell receptor beta chains given below trace back to one sample, sequenced in a study of blood T cell repertoires in COVID-19 (dated by TCRdb to 2020 to 2021). Library generation was performed with the immunoSEQ multiplex PCR assay. TCRdb provides this immuneACCESS table in a form limited to in-frame rearrangements. Some clones are lacking; in checked studies, under half of them reflect an unresolved V gene, and why the rest are absent is not known. The sample includes 400,000 to 550,000 clones, with roughly 87% observed a single time. Approximately 2% of the sample goes to the ten largest clones. Source material: PBMCs or T cells enriched from blood (not recorded which). The receptor set was obtained from a woman younger than 35 with acute COVID-19.

The chain employs TRBV27 and TRBJ2-4; 7 nucleotides agree with TRBD1. The V segment lost 7 bases and the J segment 6 bases; nucleotides outside the gene matches: 6. The CDR3 covers 13 residues. Germline CDR1 reads MNHEY; CDR2 reads SMNVEV (reference sequence). This CDR3 is CASTPAGGNIQYF. The CDR3 DNA reads as TGTGCCAGCACCCCAGCAGGGGGAAACATTCAGTACTTC.

This clone was seen more than once but under ten times. The chain combines TRBV4-2 with TRBJ2-2, with TRBD1 matching over 8 bases. The CDR3 extends over 18 amino acids. The germline gives CDR1 LGHNA, CDR2 YNFKEQ. Trimming took 0 bases from V and 0 from J; bases not matched to a gene: 6. The CDR3 DNA reads as TGTGCCAGCAGCCAAGAAGTCCCGGGACAGGCGAACACCGGGGAGCTGTTTTTT. It is translated as CASSQEVPGQANTGELFF.

V gene TRBV7-9 combines with J gene TRBJ1-5, with D hard to call. The CDR3 loop spans 16 amino acids. Germline assignment: CDR1 SEHNR and CDR2 FQNEAQ (reference sequence). V lost 2 bases and J lost 3, with 14 bases in between. The CDR3 bases are TGTGCCAGCAGCTTAAGTTTGGGCAGGTACAATCAGCCCCAGCATTTT. Protein sequence: CASSLSLGRYNQPQHF.

This clone showed up just a few times. The rearrangement uses TRBV6-4 and TRBJ2-2; D remains ambiguous. The CDR3 is 17 amino acids. Trimming took off 0 bases at V and 1 base at J, with 12 bases between the two ends. The germline CDR1 and CDR2 sequences are MRHNA and SNTAGT. The chain's CDR3 is CASSDSALVGNTGELFF. The DNA of the CDR3 is TGTGCCAGCAGTGACTCAGCGCTAGTTGGGAACACCGGGGAGCTGTTTTTT.

This chain joins TRBV12-3 or TRBV12-4 and TRBJ1-6; D remains unclear. The CDR3 is made up of 12 amino acids. The V gene lost 0 bases and the J gene lost 9 bases, with 3 bases spanning the gap. This CDR3 reads CASSLARSPLHF. CDR3 sequence (DNA): TGTGCCAGCAGTTTAGCGCGTTCACCCCTCCACTTT.